This TCR beta chain was recovered during a study of T-cell reconstitution after alpha-beta-depleted transplantation in children. Unique molecular identifiers tagged the TCRbeta library. Each CDR3 protein gets one entry after TCRdb re-called the PCR reads with MiXCR. The table records 200,000 to 250,000 distinct CDR3 sequences, more than 10% of them present only once. This clonotype was counted ten times or more. The source was PBMCs from the stem cell graft donor, collected from the stem cell graft. The clonotype comes from a human donor who donated a stem cell graft to a child with acute lymphoblastic leukemia.

CDR3 in amino acids: CASSETGGAGESSYEQYF. CDR3 sequence (DNA): TGTGCCAGCAGCGAAACAGGGGGAGCGGGGGAGTCTTCCTACGAGCAGTACTTC. The chain recombines TRBV13 with TRBJ2-7; D might be TRBD1 or TRBD2, each matching 8 bases. The germline CDR1 and CDR2 sequences are PRHDT and FYEKMQ (reference sequence). The V end was cut by 5 bases, the J end by 1 base, with 24 bases between. The CDR3 consists of 18 residues.